This T cell receptor (beta chain) was sequenced during a study of blood T cell repertoires in COVID-19. Looking at the study overall: Collection of acute and convalescent COVID-19 samples took place in the United States, Italy and Spain. From T cells, B-cell-depleted T cells, or PBMCs came the material, which was cDNA or gDNA.

CDR1 is SNHLY, CDR2 FYNNEI, per germline. CDR3 length: 14 residues. V dropped 5 bases and J dropped 6 bases, with 14 bases sitting between them. This clone was counted once. Clones were read by immunoSEQ multiplex PCR, and TCRdb kept only the in-frame ones, dropping some. The sample carries about 86,000 clones, almost 85% recorded once. The sample consisted of peripheral blood. The clonotype originates from a woman over 75 with acute or convalescent COVID-19. J is TRBJ2-1 and V is TRBV2; D possibly corresponds to TRBD1 (6 bases). The CDR3 DNA follows: TGTGCCAGCAGTTTTGGGGGCAGGACCAATGAGCAGTTCTTC. Its translation is CASSFGGRTNEQFF.